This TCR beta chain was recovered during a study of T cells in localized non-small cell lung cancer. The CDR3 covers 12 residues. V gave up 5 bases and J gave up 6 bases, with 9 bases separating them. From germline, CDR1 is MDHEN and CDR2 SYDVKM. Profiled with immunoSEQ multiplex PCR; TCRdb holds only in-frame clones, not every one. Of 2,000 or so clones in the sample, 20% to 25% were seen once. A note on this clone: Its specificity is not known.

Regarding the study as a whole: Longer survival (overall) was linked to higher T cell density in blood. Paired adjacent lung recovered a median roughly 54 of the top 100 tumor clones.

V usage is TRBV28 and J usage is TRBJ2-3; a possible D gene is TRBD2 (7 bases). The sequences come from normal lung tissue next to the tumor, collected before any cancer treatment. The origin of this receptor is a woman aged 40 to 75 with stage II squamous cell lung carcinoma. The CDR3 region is CASSGGADTQYF. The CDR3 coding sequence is TGTGCCAGCAGTGGGGGGGCGGATACGCAGTATTTT.